Below, 19 T cell receptor beta chains from the same sample are listed, as sequenced in a study of cytomegalovirus exposure and HLA in healthy donors. The primer mix had 60 Vbeta and 13 Jbeta primers. TCRdb's copy holds only in-frame clones and misses some; the assay was immunoSEQ multiplex PCR. The table has approximately 120,000 clones, 73% seen once; the top ten hold approximately 8.4%. The sequencing input was PBMCs. The receptors were gathered from a man aged 35 to 55 in good health and CMV-seronegative.

The chain couples TRBV30 to TRBJ2-5, with a possible D match to TRBD2 (6 bases). CDR1 is GTSNPN and CDR2 is SVGIG in the germline V gene (reference sequence). V was pared by 0 bases and J by 1 base, with 12 bases between. The CDR3 extends over 15 amino acids. CDR3 in DNA: TGTGCCTGGAGTGTAGCGGGTACTACCCAAGAGACCCAGTACTTC. It encodes CAWSVAGTTQETQYF.

The V gene is TRBV29-1, the J gene TRBJ2-2; D gene ambiguous. This CDR3 has 10 amino acids. Trimming removed 2 bases from V and 7 bases from J, with 2 bases in between. The germline V gene has CDR1 SQVTM and CDR2 ANQGSEA. CDR3 nucleotides: TGCAGCGTTGAACTCGGGGAGCTGTTTTTT. This gives the protein CSVELGELFF.

This rearrangement joins TRBV9 to TRBJ2-7; 14 bases are shared with TRBD2. The germline V gene has CDR1 SGDLS and CDR2 YYNGEE. Germline trimming cut 3 bases from V and 4 bases from J; bases unmatched to any gene: 9. This CDR3 has 17 residues. The CDR3 sequence: CASSAGTSGGPLYEQYF. DNA for the CDR3: TGTGCCAGCAGCGCCGGGACTAGCGGGGGTCCCTTATACGAGCAGTACTTC.

The chain joins TRBV29-1 to TRBJ1-1; weak D call: TRBD1 (6 bases). The CDR3 is 13 amino acids. CDR1 and CDR2 (germline): SQVTM, ANQGSEA. Trimming took 7 bases from V and 6 from J, leaving 18 bases between them. The CDR3: CSGGYRVGSEAFF. DNA of the CDR3: TGCAGCGGGGGATACAGGGTGGGTTCTGAAGCTTTCTTT.

This clone was observed a few times. The V call is TRBV7-2, the J call TRBJ2-5; D unclear. The CDR3 is 13 amino acids. CDR1 and CDR2 (germline): SGHTA, FQGNSA. The V end lost 0 bases, the J end lost 5 bases, and 7 bases lay between the germline ends. The CDR3 reads CASSLALTETQYF. In nucleotides, the CDR3 is TGTGCCAGCAGCTTAGCGCTAACGGAGACCCAGTACTTC.

V is TRBV27 and J is TRBJ2-2; the match to TRBD1 covers 9 bases. Germline CDR1 and CDR2: MNHEY and SMNVEV (reference sequence). There are 14 residues in the CDR3. With V trimmed by 7 bases and J by 5 bases, 5 bases remained unmatched. The CDR3 loop reads CASTRQGGTGELFF. The CDR3 DNA reads as TGTGCCAGCACCCGACAGGGGGGTACCGGGGAGCTGTTTTTT.

V and J are TRBV6-5 and TRBJ1-1, with a tentative D call TRBD1 (5 bases). V shed 2 bases and J shed 1 base, with 11 bases lying between them. Per the germline V gene, CDR1 is MNHEY and CDR2 is SVGAGI. The CDR3 runs 15 residues. This chain's CDR3 is CASSYGQGGNTEAFF. The CDR3 DNA reads TGTGCCAGCAGTTACGGGCAGGGAGGGAACACTGAAGCTTTCTTT.

This clone was seen a single time. The chain recombines TRBV6-5 with TRBJ1-4; 10 bases agree with TRBD1. CDR3 size: 15 residues. The trim removed 4 bases at V and 7 bases at J, leaving 6 bases unmatched. Germline assignment: CDR1 MNHEY and CDR2 SVGAGI. The CDR3 sequence: CASSSQTGGVEKLFF. Written as DNA, the CDR3 is TGTGCCAGCAGTTCCCAGACAGGGGGCGTTGAAAAACTGTTTTTT.

J is TRBJ2-3 and V is TRBV28; 7 bases map to TRBD1. The CDR3 extends over 15 amino acids. The V and J ends lost 6 bases and 0 bases, in that order; junction bases with no gene match: 6. Germline V gene sequence: CDR1 MDHEN, CDR2 SYDVKM. CDR3 coding DNA: TGTGCCAGCAGCCGGGACAGTACTAGCACAGATACGCAGTATTTT. Protein: CASSRDSTSTDTQYF.

The chain links TRBV4-3 to TRBJ2-3; D perhaps matches TRBD1 (7 bases). This CDR3 comprises 15 residues. The ends were cut back, 1 base at V and 2 bases at J, with 10 bases in the middle. Germline-derived CDR1 and CDR2 are LGHNA and YSLEER. The CDR3 DNA follows: TGCGCCAGCAGCCAAGGCAGGGGGGCCACAGATACGCAGTATTTT. It encodes CASSQGRGATDTQYF.

The chain employs TRBV6-6 and TRBJ2-7; TRBD1 matches at 9 bases. Germline lookup yields CDR1 MNHNY and CDR2 SVGAGI (reference sequence). The CDR3 length is 14 residues. The V segment lost 10 bases and the J segment 2 bases; nucleotides outside the gene matches: 9. The CDR3 DNA is TGTGCCACCCGCCCGAGACAGGGGGCCTACGAGCAGTACTTC. Residues: CATRPRQGAYEQYF.

The rearrangement joins TRBV27 to TRBJ2-6; D unclear. The CDR3 covers 17 residues. V was pared by 5 bases and J by 0 bases, with 14 bases between. Germline CDR1 MNHEY, CDR2 SMNVEV (reference sequence). Here the CDR3 reads CASSPPVLPSGANVLTF. The CDR3 coding sequence is TGTGCCAGCAGTCCCCCGGTATTGCCCTCTGGGGCCAACGTCCTGACTTTC.

V is TRBV7-6 and J is TRBJ2-5; D remains ambiguous. This CDR3 spans 13 amino acids. Between the trimmed V and J ends, which lost 0 bases and 5 bases, there was a span of 7 bases. Germline V lookup: CDR1 SGHVS, CDR2 FNYEAQ. CDR3 DNA: TGTGCCAGCAGCTTAGCGATGCGGGAGACCCAGTACTTC. Its translation is CASSLAMRETQYF.

The V and J genes are TRBV28 and TRBJ1-2; 7 bases align to TRBD1. Germline trimming cut 2 bases from V and 4 bases from J; bases unmatched to any gene: 7. The CDR3 totals 15 residues. Looked up from germline, CDR1 is MDHEN and CDR2 is SYDVKM. CDR3 amino acids: CASSLPEGQTYGYTF. The CDR3, as DNA: TGTGCCAGCAGTTTACCCGAGGGACAGACCTATGGCTACACCTTC.

The CDR3 protein is CASSERASGGQETQYF. CDR3 coding DNA: TGTGCCAGCAGTGAGAGGGCTAGCGGGGGCCAAGAGACCCAGTACTTC. The V call is TRBV6-4, the J call TRBJ2-5; 10 bases are a match to TRBD2. This CDR3 spans 16 amino acids. Germline CDR1 and CDR2: MRHNA and SNTAGT. Trimming at V came to 3 bases and at J to 1 base, leaving 5 bases not matched to a gene.

The chain recombines TRBV2 with TRBJ1-1; TRBD1 is a possible D gene (6 bases). V was cut by 2 bases and J by 5 bases, with 12 bases left in between. The CDR3 has 14 residues. The germline CDR1 and CDR2 sequences are SNHLY and FYNNEI. The CDR3 sequence is CASSETGGGTEAFF. The DNA of the CDR3 is TGTGCCAGCAGTGAAACGGGAGGGGGTACTGAAGCTTTCTTT.

This clone appeared a single time. This rearrangement joins TRBV7-9 to TRBJ1-2, with 8 bases aligning to TRBD1. The CDR3 runs 18 residues. CDR1 SEHNR and CDR2 FQNEAQ come from the germline V gene (reference sequence). V was clipped by 6 bases and J by 1 base; unmatched bases: 16. CDR3 bases: TGTGCCAGCAGTCCACTCGGACAGGGCGGAGTGGGTAACTATGGCTACACCTTC. Amino acid sequence: CASSPLGQGGVGNYGYTF.

Comments on this clone: A junction boundary mismatches the germline segment, possibly from a read error. The rearrangement joins TRBV5-1 to TRBJ1-1; no firm D call. Germline CDR1 reads SGHRS; CDR2 reads YFSETQ. This CDR3 has 13 amino acids. For the CDR3, the DNA is TGCGTCAGCAGCTCCTACGGGAACACTGAAGCTTTCTTT. Its translation: CVSSSYGNTEAFF.

This chain links TRBV4-3 with TRBJ2-3, with TRBD2 matching 8 bases. Trimming removed 0 bases from V and 3 bases from J; junction bases left unmatched: 8. Germline loops: CDR1 LGHNA, CDR2 YSLEER. The length of the CDR3 is 17 residues. The CDR3 DNA follows: TGCGCCAGCAGCCAAGATAGCTCGGGGGGGGCTACAGATACGCAGTATTTT. Translating gives CASSQDSSGGATDTQYF.